These 24 T cell receptor beta chains were sequenced from one sample in a study of glioma-infiltrating T cells. The iRepertoire nested amplicon-rescue multiplex PCR amplified TCR alpha and beta CDR3s from RNA. TCRdb re-called the multiplex PCR reads through MiXCR, storing one row per CDR3 protein. The table has around 97,000 distinct CDR3 sequences, around 31% seen once. The material sequenced was glioma tissue, nonneoplastic brain tissue, or PBMCs (not recorded which). Receptors originate from a human donor with low-grade glioma or glioblastoma, undergoing nonglioma brain surgery, or in good health (not recorded which).

At least ten counts were recorded for this clonotype. The rearrangement links TRBV14 to TRBJ1-6; 8 bases fit TRBD1. This CDR3 contains 14 residues. The germline V gene encodes CDR1 SGHDN and CDR2 FVKESK. The junction had 3 bases not matched to a gene; V was cut back by 4 bases and J by 7 bases. The CDR3 coding sequence is TGTGCCAGCAGCCGGAACAGGGGGAATTCACCCCTCCACTTT. It codes for CASSRNRGNSPLHF.

The V gene is TRBV7-9, the J gene TRBJ1-2, with 7 bases identical to TRBD1. Germline CDR1 and CDR2: SEHNR and FQNEAQ (reference sequence). This CDR3 region has 15 residues. J gave up 6 bases and V 7 bases, and 14 bases lay outside the gene matches. The CDR3 DNA sequence: TGTGCCAGCACTCGAGGGGTTACAGGGGAGCATGGCTACACCTTC. Translated, it gives CASTRGVTGEHGYTF.

This rearrangement joins TRBV19 to TRBJ1-4, with D possibly matching TRBD1 (6 bases). Germline CDR1 is LNHDA and CDR2 is SQIVND (reference sequence). The CDR3 loop spans 16 amino acids. With 7 bases removed from V and 0 bases from J, the gap between germline ends came to 15 bases. CDR3 sequence (DNA): TGTGCCAGTATCCGGGCAGGGACAACAACTAATGAAAAACTGTTTTTT. It encodes CASIRAGTTTNEKLFF.

The sample holds many counts of this clonotype. This chain links TRBV18 with TRBJ2-1; 13 bases align to TRBD2. Per the germline V gene, CDR1 is KGHSH and CDR2 is LQKENI. The CDR3 has 16 amino acids. With V trimmed by 8 bases and J by 8 bases, 12 bases remained unmatched. DNA of the CDR3: TGTGCCAGCAGTCCTTACACTAGCGGGGGGGCCGATGAGCAGTTCTTC. Protein product: CASSPYTSGGADEQFF. The variable domain in full, completed from reference TRBV18 and TRBJ2-1, reads NAGVMQNPRHLVRRRGQEARLRCSPMKGHSHVYWYRQLPEEGLKFMVYLQKENIIDESGMPKERFSAEFPKEGPSILRIQQVVRGDSAAYFCASSPYTSGGADEQFFGPGTRLTVL.

This clonotype was seen many times. The J gene is TRBJ1-1, the V gene TRBV27; D is unclear. Looked up from germline, CDR1 is MNHEY and CDR2 is SMNVEV (reference sequence). The CDR3 extends over 15 amino acids. V lost 8 bases, J lost 0 bases, and 16 bases lay in between. The CDR3 is CASRSRTEMNTEAFF. The CDR3 DNA follows: TGTGCCAGCCGCTCCCGAACGGAAATGAACACTGAAGCTTTCTTT.

In this sample, this clonotype turned up many times. The chain is built from TRBV20-1 and TRBJ1-1; D is uncertain. The germline V gene has CDR1 DFQATT and CDR2 SNEGSKA (reference sequence). CDR3 length: 11 amino acids. Trimming shortened V by 0 bases and J by 11 bases, and 10 bases separated the two germline ends. The CDR3 nucleotides are TGCAGTGCTAGAGATAACGATTGGGCTTTCTTT. Translated: CSARDNDWAFF.

This clonotype was seen just once. Being one base from a much bigger clone, this may be a read error. This chain uses TRBV7-2 with TRBJ1-1; maybe TRBD1 (5 bases). There are 11 residues in the CDR3. Germline lookup yields CDR1 SGHTA and CDR2 FQGNSA. The CDR3 region has the DNA TGTGCCACTTCACCGGGGACTGAAGCTTTATTT. This encodes CATSPGTEALF.

DNA for the CDR3: TGTGCCAGCAGAAGGAGGGGACAGGGGTATGAAAATGAGCAGTTCTTC. Translation gives CASRRRGQGYENEQFF. J is TRBJ2-1 and V is TRBV6-4; TRBD1 aligns across 10 bases. V lost 6 bases to trimming and J lost 7 bases; unmatched junction nucleotides: 12. The CDR3 sequence is 16 residues long. The germline CDR1 and CDR2 sequences are MRHNA and SNTAGT.

This clonotype was found many times. The rearrangement joins TRBV29-1 to TRBJ1-5; D remains unclear. V lost 4 bases to trimming and J lost 3 bases, with 7 bases between them. The CDR3 sequence is 12 residues long. Germline CDR1 is SQVTM and CDR2 is ANQGSEA. The CDR3 sequence: CSVGDFNQPQHF. In DNA, the CDR3 is TGCAGCGTTGGGGATTTCAATCAGCCCCAGCATTTT.

V gene TRBV11-1 combines with J gene TRBJ2-5; TRBD2 matches at 8 bases. The CDR3 extends over 17 amino acids. Germline CDR1 reads SGHAT; CDR2 reads FQDESV (reference sequence). V was clipped by 2 bases and J by 1 base; unmatched bases: 9. The CDR3 nucleotides are TGTGCCAGCAGCTTAAGTCCGGTAGCGGGGATCCAAGAGACCCAGTACTTC. This codes for CASSLSPVAGIQETQYF.

A word on this clonotype: The CDR3 does not close with the conserved phenylalanine or tryptophan, likely indicating a read error. The chain joins TRBV24-1 to TRBJ2-7; TRBD2 aligns across 7 bases. There are 14 residues in the CDR3. Germline V CDR1 and CDR2: KGHDR, SFDVKD. CDR3 nucleotides: TGTGACACCAGTGATCAGGCGGGGGTCTACGAGCAGTACCTC. It is translated as CDTSDQAGVYEQYL.

This clonotype was observed a handful of times. This chain joins TRBV7-9 and TRBJ2-1; 16 bases match TRBD2. V trimming: 0 bases; J trimming: 4 bases; junction bases outside the gene matches: 0. The germline gives CDR1 SEHNR, CDR2 FQNEAQ (reference sequence). This CDR3 contains 17 residues. The DNA for the CDR3 is TGTGCCAGCAGCTTAGCGGGACTAGCGGGGGGGTACAATGAGCAGTTCTTC. Protein: CASSLAGLAGGYNEQFF.

The gene calls are TRBV7-3 and TRBJ2-1; the D gene is possibly TRBD1 (7 bases). The CDR3 is 14 residues long. The germline gives CDR1 SGHTA, CDR2 FQGTGA. V gave up 1 base and J gave up 7 bases, with 11 bases separating them. The CDR3 DNA is TGTGCCAGCAGCTTAAGCCAGGGGGGAAATGAGCAGTTCTTC. Its protein product is CASSLSQGGNEQFF. The full variable domain, rest sourced from reference TRBV7-3 and TRBJ2-1, is GAGVSQTPSNKVTEKGKYVELRCDPISGHTALYWYRQSLGQGPEFLIYFQGTGAADDSGLPNDRFFAVRPEGSVSTLKIQRTERGDSAVYLCASSLSQGGNEQFFGPGTRLTVL.

This clonotype showed up many times. The V call is TRBV28, the J call TRBJ2-7; a weak D match, TRBD1 (7 bases). Germline V gene lookup returns CDR1 MDHEN and CDR2 SYDVKM. The CDR3 consists of 14 residues. Between the trimmed V and J ends, which lost 2 bases and 5 bases, there was a span of 13 bases. The CDR3 region has the DNA TGTGCCAGCAGTTTAGGAGGGGGCCCCCACGAGCAGTACTTC. The encoded protein is CASSLGGGPHEQYF.

The chain recombines TRBV4-3 with TRBJ2-1; TRBD1 is a possible D gene (6 bases). V dropped 3 bases and J dropped 3 bases, with 9 bases sitting between them. Germline V gives CDR1 LGHNA, CDR2 YSLEER. This CDR3 has 14 residues. The CDR3 nucleotides read TGCGCCAGCAGCCAGGGACATCACTACAATGAGCAGTTCTTC. Residues: CASSQGHHYNEQFF.

As to this clonotype: A much larger clone differs by one base, so this may be a read error. The chain carries TRBV29-1 and TRBJ1-1; 7 nucleotides match TRBD1. Germline V CDR1 and CDR2: SQVTM, ANQGSEA. This CDR3 has 14 residues. The CDR3 loop is CSVSSGTVNNEAFF. The CDR3 nucleotides read TGCAGCGTTTCCTCCGGGACAGTGAACAATGAAGCTTTCTTT.

V gene TRBV5-1 combines with J gene TRBJ2-7; tentatively, D is TRBD1 (6 bases). The V and J ends lost 4 bases and 0 bases respectively, with 8 bases between them. CDR1 and CDR2 from the germline V gene are SGHRS and YFSETQ. The CDR3 runs 13 residues. The CDR3 loop is CASSPGVSYEQYF. For the CDR3, the DNA is TGCGCCAGCAGCCCAGGGGTCTCCTACGAGCAGTACTTC.

This clonotype was counted many times. The rearrangement uses TRBV14 and TRBJ1-4; D not certain. Trimming cost V 5 bases and J 4 bases, with 14 bases left between them. Germline V gene data show CDR1 as SGHDN and CDR2 as FVKESK. This CDR3 contains 15 residues. The CDR3 DNA reads TGTGCCAGCAGCAGATCGGTTGGACTTAATGAAAAACTGTTTTTT. Translated: CASSRSVGLNEKLFF.

At least ten counts were recorded for this clonotype. This chain uses TRBV20-1 with TRBJ2-3; a possible D gene is TRBD2 (5 bases). Germline-derived CDR1 and CDR2 are DFQATT and SNEGSKA (reference sequence). V lost 6 bases and J 1 base, leaving 14 bases between the germline ends. The CDR3 totals 14 residues. The DNA of the CDR3 is TGCAGTGCCCTATGGACCGGGGGCACAGATACGCAGTATTTT. Translating gives CSALWTGGTDTQYF.

The chain joins TRBV29-1 to TRBJ1-1; 10 bases map to TRBD1. V gave up 4 bases and J gave up 4 bases; unmatched junction bases: 6. The length of the CDR3 is 14 residues. The V gene's germline CDR1 is SQVTM and CDR2 ANQGSEA. The CDR3 nucleotides read TGCAGCGTTGTCGCCCGGACAGGGGGCACTGAAGCTTTCTTT. This translates into CSVVARTGGTEAFF.

The chain employs TRBV12-5 and TRBJ1-6, with D unresolved. Per germline, CDR1 LGHNT and CDR2 FRNRAP. Deletions cut 1 base from V and 7 bases from J, with 14 bases between. The CDR3 has 16 amino acids. As DNA, the CDR3 is TGTGCTAGTGGTTTGGGGGAGATTCGCGGCAATTCACCCCTCCACTTT. It yields the protein CASGLGEIRGNSPLHF.

The CDR3 loop is CASSALLLLSDTQYF. CDR3 nucleotides: TGTGCCAGCAGTGCCCTTCTCCTGCTTTCCGATACGCAGTATTTT. V is TRBV2 and J is TRBJ2-3; no firm D call. Trimming took off 4 bases at V and 6 bases at J, with 17 bases between the two ends. The germline V gene has CDR1 SNHLY and CDR2 FYNNEI. This CDR3 is 15 amino acids long.

The sample holds many counts of this clonotype. The chain employs TRBV6-6 and TRBJ2-3, with D unresolved. Trimming cost V 2 bases and J 0 bases, with 6 bases left between them. The CDR3 runs to 14 residues. Germline V gives CDR1 MNHNY, CDR2 SVGAGI (reference sequence). The CDR3 DNA follows: TGTGCCAGCAGTTACAGGCCTAGCACAGATACGCAGTATTTT. Its protein is CASSYRPSTDTQYF.

This clonotype has at least ten counts. The chain carries TRBV4-2 and TRBJ2-3, with TRBD2 matching over 13 bases. CDR1 LGHNA and CDR2 YNFKEQ come from the germline V gene. This CDR3 has 17 residues. Losses at the gene ends were 3 bases for V and 5 bases for J; bases not matched to a gene: 8. This CDR3 reads CASSQSTSGGAVDTQYF. DNA of the CDR3: TGTGCCAGCAGCCAGTCAACTAGCGGGGGGGCCGTAGATACGCAGTATTTT.